This TCR beta chain is drawn from a study of T cell clusters in autoimmune cytopenias. Study-wide results and caveats: The T cell clusters came from computational analysis alone and lack functional validation. TRB repertoire shifts in secondary cytopenia and chronic lymphocytic leukemia mostly reflected lymphoma, not autoimmunity.

By frequency, this clonotype registers medium-sized. Antigen unknown. Multiplex touch-down PCR amplified TRB using TRB-A and TRB-B pools in one tube. TCRdb reworked the multiplex PCR reads into one entry per CDR3 protein, no DNA. The sample has a few thousand distinct CDR3 sequences. TRB was amplified from 250 ng of peripheral blood genomic DNA per sample. The same specimen was also included in a second study, on T cell repertoires in aging, cancer and after chemotherapy. According to that study: Healthy donor repertoires were recorded over several months to years and showed clear clonal overlap. Across the chemotherapy interval, each cancer cohort showed higher median generation probability, suggesting thymic rebound.

The sequenced sample was peripheral blood. The sequence derives from a human donor in good health.

The CDR3 loop reads CASRSTGGGFTGELFF. The rearrangement uses TRBV12-3 or TRBV12-4 and TRBJ2-2; the TCRdb call, TRBD1, lacks DNA for checking. The CDR3 spans 16 residues.